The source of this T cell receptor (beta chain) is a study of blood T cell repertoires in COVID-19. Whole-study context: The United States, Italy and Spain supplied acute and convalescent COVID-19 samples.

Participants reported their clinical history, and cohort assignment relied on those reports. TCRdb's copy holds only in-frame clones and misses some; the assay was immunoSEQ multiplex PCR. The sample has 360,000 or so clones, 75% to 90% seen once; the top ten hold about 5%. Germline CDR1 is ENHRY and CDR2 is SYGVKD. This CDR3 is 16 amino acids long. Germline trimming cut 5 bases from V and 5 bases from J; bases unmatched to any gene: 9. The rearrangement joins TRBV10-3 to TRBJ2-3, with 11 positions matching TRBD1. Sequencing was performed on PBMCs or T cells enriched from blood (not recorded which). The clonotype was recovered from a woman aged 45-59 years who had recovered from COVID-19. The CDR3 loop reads CAISKSGQGELDTQYF. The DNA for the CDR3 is TGTGCCATCAGTAAATCGGGACAGGGGGAGTTAGATACGCAGTATTTT.